The next 9 T cell receptor beta chains were all read from a single sample in a study of blood T cell repertoires in COVID-19. Generated by immunoSEQ multiplex PCR, the TCRdb table keeps only in-frame clones and is missing some. The sample carries under 150,000 clones, around 77% recorded once. The sample taken for sequencing was peripheral blood. Every receptor here comes from a man between 50 and 59 years old with active or convalescent COVID-19.

J is TRBJ1-5 and V is TRBV7-8; TRBD1 is a possible D gene (5 bases). The CDR3 loop spans 14 amino acids. Germline CDR1 is SGHVS and CDR2 is FQNEAQ. The ends were cut back, 5 bases at V and 1 base at J, with 9 bases in the middle. This chain's CDR3 is CASSRGASNQPQHF. The DNA for the CDR3 is TGTGCCAGCAGCCGAGGGGCCAGCAATCAGCCCCAGCATTTT.

The chain has TRBV9 and TRBJ2-5, with 11 bases fitting TRBD2. Trimming at V came to 4 bases and at J to 2 bases, leaving 10 bases not matched to a gene. Germline CDR1 and CDR2: SGDLS and YYNGEE. The length of the CDR3 is 17 residues. CDR3 in amino acids: CASSPWGGLAAQETQYF. The CDR3, as DNA: TGTGCCAGCAGCCCTTGGGGGGGACTAGCGGCTCAAGAGACCCAGTACTTC. The full variable domain, its missing parts supplied by reference TRBV9 and TRBJ2-5, is DSGVTQTPKHLITATGQRVTLRCSPRSGDLSVYWYQQSLDQGLQFLIQYYNGEERAKGNILERFSAQQFPDLHSELNLSSLELGDSALYFCASSPWGGLAAQETQYFGPGTRLLVL.

The chain combines TRBV11-2 with TRBJ1-1; no definite D call. This CDR3 has 14 amino acids. Trimming removed 3 bases from V and 1 base from J, with 9 bases in between. CDR1 and CDR2 (germline): SGHAT, FQNNGV. CDR3 DNA sequence: TGTGCCAGCAGCTTGATTAGTGGGAACACTGAAGCTTTCTTT. Translated, it gives CASSLISGNTEAFF.

The chain joins TRBV9 to TRBJ2-5, with TRBD2 identical over 8 bases. The CDR3 contains 16 residues. J was trimmed by 4 bases and V by 1 base; bases with no gene match: 9. Per germline, CDR1 SGDLS and CDR2 YYNGEE. CDR3 bases: TGTGCCAGCAGCGTATCAGTACTAGCGGAGGTAGAGACCCAGTACTTC. Its translation is CASSVSVLAEVETQYF.

The chain carries TRBV5-1 and TRBJ2-1, with 9 bases lining up with TRBD2. Germline CDR1 and CDR2: SGHRS and YFSETQ. This CDR3 comprises 15 residues. V shed 2 bases, J shed 8 bases, and the junction held 8 bases outside the gene matches. The CDR3 nucleotides are TGCGCCAGCAGCTTCACAGCGGGAGGCCTGGATGAGCAGTTCTTC. Its protein product is CASSFTAGGLDEQFF.

This rearrangement joins TRBV28 to TRBJ2-1; no clear D. CDR1 is MDHEN and CDR2 is SYDVKM in the germline V gene. The CDR3 runs 12 residues. Trimming stripped 3 bases from V and 9 bases from J, with 9 bases between. Here the CDR3 DNA reads TGTGCCAGCAGTTTGGGTCGGAGTGAGCAGTTCTTC. Translating it yields CASSLGRSEQFF.

This chain connects TRBV19 to TRBJ2-5; D possibly corresponds to TRBD2 (5 bases). The V gene lost 3 bases and the J gene lost 5 bases, with 13 bases spanning the gap. There are 14 residues in the CDR3. CDR1 is LNHDA and CDR2 is SQIVND in the germline V gene (reference sequence). CDR3: CASSITGVRETQYF. The DNA of the CDR3 is TGTGCCAGTAGTATCACCGGGGTCAGGGAGACCCAGTACTTC. The full variable domain, with the rest looked up from reference TRBV19 and TRBJ2-5, is DGGITQSPKYLFRKEGQNVTLSCEQNLNHDAMYWYRQDPGQGLRLIYYSQIVNDFQKGDIAEGYSVSREKKESFPLTVTSAQKNPTAFYLCASSITGVRETQYFGPGTRLLVL.

This clone was seen more than once but under ten times. V is TRBV2 and J is TRBJ1-5; TRBD1 aligns across 7 bases. Germline-derived CDR1 and CDR2 are SNHLY and FYNNEI. There are 11 residues in the CDR3. The V gene end was trimmed by 6 bases and the J gene end by 16 bases; junction bases not matched to a gene: 9. The CDR3 sequence is CASRSWDSSHF. The CDR3 bases are TGTGCCAGCAGGTCCTGGGACAGTTCACATTTT.

The J gene is TRBJ1-6, the V gene TRBV14, with 10 bases identical to TRBD1. In germline, CDR1 is SGHDN, CDR2 FVKESK. The CDR3 loop spans 15 amino acids. Unmatched junction bases numbered 4, after V lost 3 bases and J lost 8 bases. CDR3 in amino acids: CASSQRQGAYSPLHF. The CDR3 DNA reads TGTGCCAGCAGCCAGCGACAGGGGGCTTATTCACCCCTCCACTTT.